This passage covers 12 T cell receptor beta chains from one sample sequenced in a study of control samples from healthy donors and cancer patients. This table comes from immunoSEQ multiplex PCR, and its TCRdb copy is limited to in-frame clones, with some not included. Of 350,000 to 450,000 clones listed, around 90% are singletons. Source material: PBMCs. Source of these receptors: a middle-aged man with head and neck cancer.

The chain links TRBV3-1 (or the pseudogene TRBV3-2) to TRBJ2-3, with D unresolved. CDR1 and CDR2 (germline): LGHDT, YNNKEL (reference sequence). Trimming pared 1 base from V and 5 bases from J, leaving 16 bases between. This CDR3 is built from 16 residues. The CDR3 bases are TGTGCCAGCAGCCAAGGTTGGCTAGTTGGCCGAGATACGCAGTATTTT. Translated, it gives CASSQGWLVGRDTQYF.

V is TRBV6-6 and J is TRBJ2-3; D may be TRBD2 (6 bases). V lost 8 bases, J lost 3 bases, and 15 bases lay in between. CDR1 MNHNY and CDR2 SVGAGI come from the germline V gene (reference sequence). This CDR3 region has 14 residues. CDR3 region: CASGGRAGTDTQYF. The CDR3 DNA reads as TGTGCCAGCGGGGGAAGGGCGGGAACAGATACGCAGTATTTT.

This clone was seen once. The chain has TRBV2 and TRBJ1-2, with D maybe TRBD1 (6 bases). V dropped 1 base and J dropped 4 bases, with 10 bases sitting between them. The CDR3 is 14 residues long. Germline V gene lookup returns CDR1 SNHLY and CDR2 FYNNEI. CDR3 in amino acids: CASSEGRGGYGYTF. The CDR3 nucleotides are TGTGCCAGCAGTGAAGGCAGGGGAGGCTATGGCTACACCTTC.

In this sample, this clone turned up once. The V and J genes are TRBV6-5 and TRBJ1-1, with D hard to call. Trimming removed 7 bases from V and 4 bases from J, with 16 bases in between. This CDR3 spans 14 amino acids. Per the germline V gene, CDR1 is MNHEY and CDR2 is SVGAGI. CDR3 bases: TGTGCCAGCATTTTATCAACAGCCAGCACTGAAGCTTTCTTT. This gives the protein CASILSTASTEAFF.

The chain combines TRBV27 with TRBJ1-2; D is uncertain. Germline V gene data show CDR1 as MNHEY and CDR2 as SMNVEV (reference sequence). V lost 7 bases and J lost 5, with 11 bases in between. This CDR3 has 12 amino acids. DNA of the CDR3: TGTGCCAGCAAACAATGGGGATATGGCTACACCTTC. Its protein is CASKQWGYGYTF.

The chain combines TRBV5-8 with TRBJ1-3; 7 bases align to TRBD1. The CDR3 spans 13 residues. Germline lookup yields CDR1 SGHTS and CDR2 YDEGEE. Trimming took 2 bases from V and 4 from J; bases not matched to a gene: 0. CDR3 sequence: CASSFRGGNTIYF. CDR3 nucleotide sequence: TGTGCCAGCAGCTTCAGGGGGGGAAACACCATATATTTT.

This clone was seen a few times. The CDR3 nucleotides are TGTGCCAGCAGCCAAGATCCCACGGGAGGCCGCTACGAGCAGTACTTC. Protein sequence: CASSQDPTGGRYEQYF. V gene TRBV4-2 combines with J gene TRBJ2-7, with 7 positions matching TRBD2. The V and J ends lost 0 bases and 3 bases, in that order; junction bases with no gene match: 8. Germline CDR1 reads LGHNA; CDR2 reads YNFKEQ. The CDR3 extends over 16 amino acids.

This chain links TRBV13 with TRBJ2-5; D uncertain. This CDR3 spans 16 amino acids. CDR1 and CDR2 from the germline V gene are PRHDT and FYEKMQ (reference sequence). Trimming shortened V by 4 bases and J by 5 bases, and 20 bases separated the two germline ends. The CDR3: CASSSEPTWAGETQYF. The CDR3, as DNA: TGTGCCAGCAGCTCCGAACCGACATGGGCTGGCGAGACCCAGTACTTC.

The chain couples TRBV14 to TRBJ2-1, with TRBD2 identical over 10 bases. The CDR3 runs 14 residues. The germline V gene has CDR1 SGHDN and CDR2 FVKESK. V gave up 3 bases and J gave up 6 bases; unmatched junction bases: 2. CDR3 DNA sequence: TGTGCCAGCAGCCAGGGGACTAGCGTCAATGAGCAGTTCTTC. It codes for CASSQGTSVNEQFF.

This rearrangement joins TRBV28 to TRBJ2-7; D remains ambiguous. The germline CDR1 and CDR2 sequences are MDHEN and SYDVKM. This CDR3 has 13 amino acids. V was clipped by 3 bases and J by 3 bases, with 9 bases between them. The DNA of the CDR3 is TGTGCCAGCAGTTTCCTGGAAAACTACGAGCAGTACTTC. Translating it yields CASSFLENYEQYF.

The chain recombines TRBV28 with TRBJ2-2; TRBD1 is a possible D gene (6 bases). Trimming took 3 bases from V and 3 from J, leaving 8 bases between them. CDR3 length: 14 amino acids. Germline V gives CDR1 MDHEN, CDR2 SYDVKM. This chain's CDR3 is CASSFAGDTGELFF. CDR3 bases: TGTGCCAGCAGTTTTGCAGGGGACACCGGGGAGCTGTTTTTT.

The gene calls are TRBV27 and TRBJ2-3; a weak D match, TRBD2 (6 bases). The germline V gene encodes CDR1 MNHEY and CDR2 SMNVEV (reference sequence). With 8 bases removed from V and 2 bases from J, the gap between germline ends came to 20 bases. The CDR3 has 16 residues. CDR3 in DNA: TGTGCCAGCCGTGTCGGTGCGGGACTCTTCACAGATACGCAGTATTTT. Protein: CASRVGAGLFTDTQYF.